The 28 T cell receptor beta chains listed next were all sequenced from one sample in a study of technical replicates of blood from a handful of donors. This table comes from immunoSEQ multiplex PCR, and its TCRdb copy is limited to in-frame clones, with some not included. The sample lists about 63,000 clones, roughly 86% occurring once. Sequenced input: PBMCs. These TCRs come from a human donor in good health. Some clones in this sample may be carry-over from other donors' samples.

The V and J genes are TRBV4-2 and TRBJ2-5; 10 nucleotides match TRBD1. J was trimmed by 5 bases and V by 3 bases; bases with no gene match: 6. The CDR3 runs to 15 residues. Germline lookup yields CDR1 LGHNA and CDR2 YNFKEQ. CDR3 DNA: TGTGCCAGCAGCCAGGCGACAGGGGGCGCGGAGACCCAGTACTTC. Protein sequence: CASSQATGGAETQYF.

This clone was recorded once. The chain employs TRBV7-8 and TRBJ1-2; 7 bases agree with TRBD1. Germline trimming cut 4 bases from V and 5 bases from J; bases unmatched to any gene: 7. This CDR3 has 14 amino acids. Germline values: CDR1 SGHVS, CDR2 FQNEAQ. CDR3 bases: TGTGCCAGCAGCTCTTCCCAGGGGGTTTATGGCTACACCTTC. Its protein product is CASSSSQGVYGYTF.

The CDR3 protein is CASSSQGPIYGYTF. The CDR3 DNA is TGTGCCAGCAGTTCACAGGGGCCAATCTATGGCTACACCTTC. The chain uses TRBV2 and TRBJ1-2, with 7 bases lining up with TRBD1. The ends lost 5 bases at V and 4 bases at J; junction bases unmatched: 7. The germline V gene encodes CDR1 SNHLY and CDR2 FYNNEI. CDR3 length equals 14 residues. Combining the CDR3 with reference TRBV2 and TRBJ1-2 gives the whole variable domain EPEVTQTPSHQVTQMGQEVILRCVPISNHLYFYWYRQILGQKVEFLVSFYNNEISEKSEIFDDQFSVERPDGSNFTLKIRSTKLEDSAMYFCASSSQGPIYGYTFGSGTRLTVV.

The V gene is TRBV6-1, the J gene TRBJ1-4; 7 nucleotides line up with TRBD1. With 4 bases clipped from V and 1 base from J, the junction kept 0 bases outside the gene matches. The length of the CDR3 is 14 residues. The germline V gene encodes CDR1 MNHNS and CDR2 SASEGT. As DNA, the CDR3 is TGTGCCAGCAGTGCAGGGGGAACTAATGAAAAACTGTTTTTT. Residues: CASSAGGTNEKLFF.

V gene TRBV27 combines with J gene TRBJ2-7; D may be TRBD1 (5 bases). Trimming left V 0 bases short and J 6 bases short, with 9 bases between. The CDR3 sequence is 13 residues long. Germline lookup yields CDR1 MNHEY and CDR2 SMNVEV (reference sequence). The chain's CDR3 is CASSLSTGLEQYF. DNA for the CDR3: TGTGCCAGCAGTTTATCAACAGGTCTCGAGCAGTACTTC.

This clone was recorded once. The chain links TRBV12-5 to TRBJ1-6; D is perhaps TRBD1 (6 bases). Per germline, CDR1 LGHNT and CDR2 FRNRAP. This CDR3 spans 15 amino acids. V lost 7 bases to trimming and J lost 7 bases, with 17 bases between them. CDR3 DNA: TGTGCTAGTGCAAACAGGGAAGGATACAATTCACCCCTCCACTTT. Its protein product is CASANREGYNSPLHF.

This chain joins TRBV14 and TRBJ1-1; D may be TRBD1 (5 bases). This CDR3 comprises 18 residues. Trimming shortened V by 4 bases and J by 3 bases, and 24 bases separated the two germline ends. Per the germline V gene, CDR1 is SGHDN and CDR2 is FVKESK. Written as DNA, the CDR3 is TGTGCCAGCAGCCGCACGGAGGGGCGAGCCCGGTTGGACACTGAAGCTTTCTTT. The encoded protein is CASSRTEGRARLDTEAFF.

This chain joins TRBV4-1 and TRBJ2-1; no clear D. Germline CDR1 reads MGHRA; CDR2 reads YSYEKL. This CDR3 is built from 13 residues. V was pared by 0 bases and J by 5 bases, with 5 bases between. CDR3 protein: CASSQDVNNEQFF. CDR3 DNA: TGCGCCAGCAGCCAAGATGTCAACAATGAGCAGTTCTTC.

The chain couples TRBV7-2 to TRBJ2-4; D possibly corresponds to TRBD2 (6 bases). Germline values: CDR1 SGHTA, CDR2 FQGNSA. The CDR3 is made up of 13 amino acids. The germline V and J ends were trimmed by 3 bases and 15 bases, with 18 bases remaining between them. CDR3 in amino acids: CASSFSGGPERYF. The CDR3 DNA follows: TGTGCCAGCAGCTTTAGCGGCGGGCCCGAGCGGTACTTC. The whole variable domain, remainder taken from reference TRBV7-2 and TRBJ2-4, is GAGVSQSPSNKVTEKGKDVELRCDPISGHTALYWYRQSLGQGLEFLIYFQGNSAPDKSGLPSDRFSAERTGGSVSTLTIQRTQQEDSAVYLCASSFSGGPERYFGAGTRLSVL.

The CDR3, as DNA: TGCGCCAGCAGCTTGAACCGGATAGGACAGGGGGCTGGGGGCAATCAGCCCCAGCATTTT. It is translated as CASSLNRIGQGAGGNQPQHF. The chain is built from TRBV5-1 and TRBJ1-5, with TRBD1 identical over 11 bases. V gave up 1 base and J gave up 2 bases; unmatched junction bases: 14. The CDR3 extends over 20 amino acids. The germline V gene has CDR1 SGHRS and CDR2 YFSETQ.

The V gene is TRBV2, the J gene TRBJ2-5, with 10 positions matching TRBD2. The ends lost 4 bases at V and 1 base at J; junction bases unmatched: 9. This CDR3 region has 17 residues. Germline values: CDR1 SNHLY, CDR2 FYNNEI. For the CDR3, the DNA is TGTGCCAGCAGTGCAGCGGCTAGCGGGGGTTCCCAAGAGACCCAGTACTTC. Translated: CASSAAASGGSQETQYF.

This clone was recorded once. This chain's CDR3 is CASSLIGGGETQYF. DNA for the CDR3: TGTGCCAGCAGCTTAATAGGGGGCGGGGAGACCCAGTACTTC. The chain combines TRBV7-9 with TRBJ2-5, with TRBD1 matching 7 bases. This CDR3 region has 14 residues. The V gene's germline CDR1 is SEHNR and CDR2 FQNEAQ (reference sequence). The J segment lost 5 bases and the V segment lost 2 bases, leaving 5 bases of the junction unmatched.

The CDR3 loop is CASSLGGQGADTQYF. The CDR3, as DNA: TGTGCCAGCAGCTTAGGGGGACAGGGGGCAGATACGCAGTATTTT. The rearrangement joins TRBV13 to TRBJ2-3; 11 bases map to TRBD1. This CDR3 has 15 residues. V was clipped by 0 bases and J by 4 bases; unmatched bases: 0. Per germline, CDR1 PRHDT and CDR2 FYEKMQ (reference sequence).

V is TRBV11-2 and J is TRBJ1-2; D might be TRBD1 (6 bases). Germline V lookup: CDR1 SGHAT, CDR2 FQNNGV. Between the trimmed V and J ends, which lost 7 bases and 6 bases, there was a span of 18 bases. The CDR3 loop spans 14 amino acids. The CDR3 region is CASNRGWGHDGYTF. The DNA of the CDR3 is TGTGCCAGCAATCGAGGGTGGGGGCACGATGGCTACACCTTC.

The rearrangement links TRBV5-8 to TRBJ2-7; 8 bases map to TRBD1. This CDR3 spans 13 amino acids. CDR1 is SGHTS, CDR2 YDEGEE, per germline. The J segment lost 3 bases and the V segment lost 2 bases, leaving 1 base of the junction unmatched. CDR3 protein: CASSFDRGYEQYF. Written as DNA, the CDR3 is TGTGCCAGCAGCTTTGACAGGGGCTACGAGCAGTACTTC. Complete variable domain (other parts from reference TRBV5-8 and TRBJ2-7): EAGVTQSPTHLIKTRGQQATLRCSPISGHTSVYWYQQALGLGLQFLLWYDEGEERNRGNFPPRFSGRQFPNYSSELNVNALELEDSALYLCASSFDRGYEQYFGPGTRLTVT.

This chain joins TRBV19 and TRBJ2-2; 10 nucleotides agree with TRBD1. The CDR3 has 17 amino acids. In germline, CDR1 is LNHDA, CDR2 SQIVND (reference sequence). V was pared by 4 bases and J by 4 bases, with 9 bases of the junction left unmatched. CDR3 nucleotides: TGTGCCAGTAGTACCCTTTCGACAGGGGGCTTCACCGGGGAGCTGTTTTTT. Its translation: CASSTLSTGGFTGELFF.

Here the CDR3 reads CASSLIAGGMDGYTF. CDR3 DNA sequence: TGTGCCAGCAGCCTCATTGCAGGGGGAATGGATGGCTACACCTTC. The chain has TRBV4-2 and TRBJ1-2, with 7 bases fitting TRBD1. The CDR3 runs 15 residues. Per germline, CDR1 LGHNA and CDR2 YNFKEQ. With V trimmed by 4 bases and J by 6 bases, 11 bases remained unmatched.

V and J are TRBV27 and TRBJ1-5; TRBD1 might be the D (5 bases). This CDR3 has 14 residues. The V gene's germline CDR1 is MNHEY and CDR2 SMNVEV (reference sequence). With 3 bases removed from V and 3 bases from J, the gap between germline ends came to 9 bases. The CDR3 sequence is CASSFGGYNQPQHF. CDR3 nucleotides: TGTGCCAGCAGTTTCGGGGGTTACAATCAGCCCCAGCATTTT.

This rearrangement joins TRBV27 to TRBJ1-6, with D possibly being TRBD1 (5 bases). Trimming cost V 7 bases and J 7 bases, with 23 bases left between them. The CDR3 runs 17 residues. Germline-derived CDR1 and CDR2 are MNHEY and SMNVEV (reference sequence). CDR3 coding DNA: TGTGCCAGCACCACTATCGAAGCCAGGGTAATGAATTCACCCCTCCACTTT. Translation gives CASTTIEARVMNSPLHF.

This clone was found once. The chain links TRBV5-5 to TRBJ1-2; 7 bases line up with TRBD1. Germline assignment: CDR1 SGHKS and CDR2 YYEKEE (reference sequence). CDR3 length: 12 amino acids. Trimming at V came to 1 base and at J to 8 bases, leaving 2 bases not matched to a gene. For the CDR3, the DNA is TGTGCCAGCAGCTTGTGGACAGGAGGCTACACCTTC. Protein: CASSLWTGGYTF.

CDR3 nucleotide sequence: TGTGCCAGCAGTCACAGGGGGTCATCACCCCTCCACTTT. Amino acid sequence: CASSHRGSSPLHF. The chain recombines TRBV6-5 with TRBJ1-6, with TRBD1 matching 8 bases. V lost 5 bases and J lost 10; bases outside the gene matches: 4. This CDR3 is built from 13 residues. The germline V gene encodes CDR1 MNHEY and CDR2 SVGAGI.

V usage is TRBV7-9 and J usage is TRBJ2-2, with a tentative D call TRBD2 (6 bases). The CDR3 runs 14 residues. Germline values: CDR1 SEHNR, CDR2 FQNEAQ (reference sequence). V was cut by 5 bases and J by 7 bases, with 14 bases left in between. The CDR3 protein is CASSPVGTGGELFF. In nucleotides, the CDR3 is TGTGCCAGCAGCCCCGTGGGGACTGGCGGGGAGCTGTTTTTT.

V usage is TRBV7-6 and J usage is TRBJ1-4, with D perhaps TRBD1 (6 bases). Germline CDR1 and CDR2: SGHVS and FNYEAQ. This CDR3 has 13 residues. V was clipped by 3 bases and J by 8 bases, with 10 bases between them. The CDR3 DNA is TGTGCCAGCAGCTTGTGGCAGGGGGAAAAACTGTTTTTT. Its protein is CASSLWQGEKLFF.

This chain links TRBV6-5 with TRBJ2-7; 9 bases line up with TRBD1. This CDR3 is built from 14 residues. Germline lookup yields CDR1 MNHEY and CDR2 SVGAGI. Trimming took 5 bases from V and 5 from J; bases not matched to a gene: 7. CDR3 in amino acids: CASSKPGQGNEQYF. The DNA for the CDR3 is TGTGCCAGCAGTAAACCGGGACAGGGCAACGAGCAGTACTTC.

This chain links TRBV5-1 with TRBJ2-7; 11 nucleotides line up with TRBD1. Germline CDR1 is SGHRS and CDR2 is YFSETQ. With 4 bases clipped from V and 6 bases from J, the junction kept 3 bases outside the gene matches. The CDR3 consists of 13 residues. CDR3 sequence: CASSPDRGREQYF. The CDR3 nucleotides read TGCGCCAGCAGCCCGGACAGGGGGCGCGAGCAGTACTTC.

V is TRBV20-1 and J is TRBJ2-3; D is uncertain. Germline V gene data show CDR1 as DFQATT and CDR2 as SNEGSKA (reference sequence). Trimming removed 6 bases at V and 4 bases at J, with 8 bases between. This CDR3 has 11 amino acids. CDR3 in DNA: TGCAGTGCCTTAGCTCCAGATACGCAGTATTTT. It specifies CSALAPDTQYF.

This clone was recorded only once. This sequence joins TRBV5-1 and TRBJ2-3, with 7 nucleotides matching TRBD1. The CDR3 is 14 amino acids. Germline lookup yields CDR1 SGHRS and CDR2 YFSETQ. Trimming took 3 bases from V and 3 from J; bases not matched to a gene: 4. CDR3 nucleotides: TGCGCCAGCAGCTATGGACAGGTGACAGATACGCAGTATTTT. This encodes CASSYGQVTDTQYF.

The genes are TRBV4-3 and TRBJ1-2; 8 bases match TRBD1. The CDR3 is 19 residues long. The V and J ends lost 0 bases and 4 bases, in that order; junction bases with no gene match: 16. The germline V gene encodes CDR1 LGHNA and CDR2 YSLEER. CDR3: CASSQDLGGQRTGSYGYTF. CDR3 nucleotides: TGCGCCAGCAGCCAAGATCTTGGAGGTCAACGGACAGGGAGCTATGGCTACACCTTC.